This is a list of T cell receptor beta chains from one sample in a study of blood T cell repertoires in COVID-19. Clones were sequenced by immunoSEQ multiplex PCR, and TCRdb holds only the in-frame ones, with some missing. The sample comprises around 220,000 clones, under 85% of which are singletons, and approximately 4% rests with the top ten. The material sequenced was peripheral blood. All receptors derive from a middle-aged woman with active or convalescent COVID-19. Each CDR3 is given with its conserved first and last residue. Fields, in order: clone size, V gene, J gene, D gene, CDR3 length, CDR3 DNA, CDR3 protein. The D gene is left open where the match is weak. Clone size is stated in some rows and not others, as once, few, many or a class when expanded.

abundance: -; v_gene: TRBV28; j_gene: TRBJ1-2; d_gene: -; len: 12; CDR3nt: TGTGCCAGCAGTCCCCAGAACTATGGCTACACCTTC; CDR3aa: CASSPQNYGYTF
abundance: -; v_gene: TRBV15; j_gene: TRBJ2-1; d_gene: -; len: 15; CDR3nt: TGTGCCACCAGCAGAGACAGATGGGGCTTCAATGAGCAGTTCTTC; CDR3aa: CATSRDRWGFNEQFF
abundance: -; v_gene: TRBV25-1; j_gene: TRBJ1-2; d_gene: TRBD1; len: 13; CDR3nt: TGTGCCAGCACCCAGGACAGGGCCTATGGCTACACCTTC; CDR3aa: CASTQDRAYGYTF
abundance: -; v_gene: TRBV5-1; j_gene: TRBJ2-3; d_gene: TRBD1; len: 14; CDR3nt: TGCGCCAGCAGCACCGACAGGGGAGGAGATACGCAGTATTTT; CDR3aa: CASSTDRGGDTQYF
abundance: -; v_gene: TRBV19; j_gene: TRBJ1-6; d_gene: -; len: 15; CDR3nt: TGTGCCAGTAGTATAACCGGGACACCTAATTCACCCCTCCACTTT; CDR3aa: CASSITGTPNSPLHF
abundance: -; v_gene: TRBV9; j_gene: TRBJ2-1; d_gene: TRBD2; len: 15; CDR3nt: TGTGCCAGCAGGCGGACCGGGACTAGCGTCAATGAGCAGTTCTTC; CDR3aa: CASRRTGTSVNEQFF
abundance: -; v_gene: TRBV9; j_gene: TRBJ2-3; d_gene: -; len: 12; CDR3nt: TGTGCCAGCAGCGCCCAGGGGTACACGCAGTATTTT; CDR3aa: CASSAQGYTQYF
abundance: -; v_gene: TRBV6-5; j_gene: TRBJ2-7; d_gene: -; len: 11; CDR3nt: TGTGCCCGCGTGCAGGGCTACGAGCAGTACTTC; CDR3aa: CARVQGYEQYF
abundance: -; v_gene: TRBV15; j_gene: TRBJ1-1; d_gene: -; len: 13; CDR3nt: TGTGCCACCAACGACGGCGGATACACTGAAGCTTTCTTT; CDR3aa: CATNDGGYTEAFF
abundance: -; v_gene: TRBV29-1; j_gene: TRBJ1-1; d_gene: -; len: 13; CDR3nt: TGCAGCGTACAAGACAGGCGGGACACTGAAGCTTTCTTT; CDR3aa: CSVQDRRDTEAFF
abundance: -; v_gene: TRBV7-2; j_gene: TRBJ1-5; d_gene: TRBD1; len: 15; CDR3nt: TGTGCCAGCAGCAAATCAGGGGGCGGGTATCAGCCCCAGCATTTT; CDR3aa: CASSKSGGGYQPQHF
abundance: -; v_gene: TRBV19; j_gene: TRBJ1-1; d_gene: TRBD1; len: 14; CDR3nt: TGTGCCAGTAGTACCCGGGACAGGAACACTGAAGCTTTCTTT; CDR3aa: CASSTRDRNTEAFF
abundance: few; v_gene: TRBV19; j_gene: TRBJ1-6; d_gene: -; len: 13; CDR3nt: TGTGCCAGTAGATTACAGGGTGTGTCACCCCTCCACTTT; CDR3aa: CASRLQGVSPLHF
abundance: -; v_gene: TRBV9; j_gene: TRBJ2-1; d_gene: TRBD2; len: 16; CDR3nt: TGTGCCAGCAGCGCGGGACTACTAAAAGGGGCAAATGAGCAGTTCTTC; CDR3aa: CASSAGLLKGANEQFF
abundance: -; v_gene: TRBV7-9; j_gene: TRBJ2-5; d_gene: TRBD2; len: 16; CDR3nt: TGTGCCAGCAGCCCACGGACTAGCGGGGGCCAAGAGACCCAGTACTTC; CDR3aa: CASSPRTSGGQETQYF
abundance: many; v_gene: TRBV27; j_gene: TRBJ2-5; d_gene: -; len: 13; CDR3nt: TGTGCCAGCAGTCCTAGACAGGATGCGACCCAGTACTTC; CDR3aa: CASSPRQDATQYF
abundance: -; v_gene: TRBV19; j_gene: TRBJ2-3; d_gene: -; len: 14; CDR3nt: TGTGCCAGTACAGAACAGCCCAGCACAGATACGCAGTATTTT; CDR3aa: CASTEQPSTDTQYF
abundance: -; v_gene: TRBV5-1; j_gene: TRBJ2-6; d_gene: -; len: 14; CDR3nt: TGCGCCAGCAGCTCGGTCTCTGGGGCCAACGTCCTGACTTTC; CDR3aa: CASSSVSGANVLTF
abundance: -; v_gene: TRBV5-1; j_gene: TRBJ2-3; d_gene: TRBD2; len: 15; CDR3nt: TGCGCCAGCAGCTTGGAGGGTAGCGGGGGGGATACGCAGTATTTT; CDR3aa: CASSLEGSGGDTQYF
abundance: -; v_gene: TRBV9; j_gene: TRBJ2-5; d_gene: TRBD1; len: 15; CDR3nt: TGTGCCAGCAGCTACAGACAGGGCGTCGAAGAGACCCAGTACTTC; CDR3aa: CASSYRQGVEETQYF
abundance: -; v_gene: TRBV11-2; j_gene: TRBJ2-1; d_gene: -; len: 16; CDR3nt: TGTGCCAGCAGCTTAGATAGGAAGGACAATTACAATGAGCAGTTCTTC; CDR3aa: CASSLDRKDNYNEQFF
abundance: once; v_gene: TRBV5-1; j_gene: TRBJ1-6; d_gene: -; len: 13; CDR3nt: TGCGCCAGCAGCCCTAATTGGAATTCACCCCTCCACTTT; CDR3aa: CASSPNWNSPLHF
abundance: -; v_gene: TRBV5-1; j_gene: TRBJ2-3; d_gene: TRBD1; len: 14; CDR3nt: TGCGCCAGCAGCGAGGGGGCTAAGTCAGATACGCAGTATTTT; CDR3aa: CASSEGAKSDTQYF
abundance: -; v_gene: TRBV5-8; j_gene: TRBJ2-5; d_gene: TRBD1; len: 14; CDR3nt: TGTGCCAGCAGCCCGGGACAGGGAAGAGAGACCCAGTACTTC; CDR3aa: CASSPGQGRETQYF
abundance: -; v_gene: TRBV19; j_gene: TRBJ2-1; d_gene: TRBD2; len: 15; CDR3nt: TGTGCCAGTAGTATAGCAGCGGGGGGCCGGAATGAGCAGTTCTTC; CDR3aa: CASSIAAGGRNEQFF
abundance: -; v_gene: TRBV30; j_gene: TRBJ2-6; d_gene: TRBD1; len: 17; CDR3nt: TGTGCCTGGAGTCCTCTTAGACAGGGCTCTGGGGCCAACGTCCTGACTTTC; CDR3aa: CAWSPLRQGSGANVLTF
abundance: -; v_gene: TRBV28; j_gene: TRBJ1-2; d_gene: TRBD1; len: 13; CDR3nt: TGTGCCAGCAGTTCCACAGGGGGCTATGGCTACACCTTC; CDR3aa: CASSSTGGYGYTF
abundance: -; v_gene: TRBV5-1; j_gene: TRBJ1-2; d_gene: -; len: 14; CDR3nt: TGCGCCAGCAGCGGAGAGACAGGCAACTATGGCTACACCTTC; CDR3aa: CASSGETGNYGYTF
abundance: -; v_gene: TRBV10-3; j_gene: TRBJ2-3; d_gene: TRBD2; len: 14; CDR3nt: TGTGCCAGCCAAGATAGCGGGGGGACAGATACGCAGTATTTT; CDR3aa: CASQDSGGTDTQYF
abundance: -; v_gene: TRBV10-1; j_gene: TRBJ2-2; d_gene: -; len: 13; CDR3nt: TGCGCCAGCAGTTGGGCCGAGACCGGGGAGCTGTTTTTT; CDR3aa: CASSWAETGELFF
abundance: -; v_gene: TRBV10-3; j_gene: TRBJ1-6; d_gene: -; len: 15; CDR3nt: TGTGCCATCAGTGAGTCGGCAGGGAGGAATTCACCCCTCCACTTT; CDR3aa: CAISESAGRNSPLHF
abundance: -; v_gene: TRBV2; j_gene: TRBJ2-7; d_gene: TRBD2; len: 14; CDR3nt: TGTGCCACCCAGAGGCGGGGGGGCTCCTACGAGCAGTACTTC; CDR3aa: CATQRRGGSYEQYF
abundance: -; v_gene: TRBV6-4; j_gene: TRBJ2-3; d_gene: -; len: 14; CDR3nt: TGTGCCAGCAGTGACGGGCGGGACTCGGGTACGCAGTATTTT; CDR3aa: CASSDGRDSGTQYF
abundance: once; v_gene: TRBV3-1/TRBV3-2; j_gene: TRBJ1-2; d_gene: TRBD1; len: 14; CDR3nt: TGTGCCAGCAGGAAGGACAGGGGATCCTCCGGCTACACCTTC; CDR3aa: CASRKDRGSSGYTF
abundance: -; v_gene: TRBV30; j_gene: TRBJ1-2; d_gene: TRBD1; len: 13; CDR3nt: TGTGCCTGGAGTGTCACAGGGGGTGATGGCTACACCTTC; CDR3aa: CAWSVTGGDGYTF
abundance: -; v_gene: TRBV3-1/TRBV3-2; j_gene: TRBJ2-5; d_gene: TRBD2; len: 15; CDR3nt: TGTGCCAGCAGTCTCAGCGGGGGGGCCTCCGGGACCCAGTACTTC; CDR3aa: CASSLSGGASGTQYF
abundance: -; v_gene: TRBV25-1; j_gene: TRBJ1-6; d_gene: TRBD1; len: 18; CDR3nt: TGTGCCAGCAGCCCGGACAGGCCTTGGGGGTCCTATAATTCACCCCTCCACTTT; CDR3aa: CASSPDRPWGSYNSPLHF